This T cell receptor (beta chain) originates from a study of PD-L1 blockade in urothelial cancer. Study-level points and caveats: Below-median pretreatment blood TCR clonality was a predictor of better survival.

The assay was immunoSEQ multiplex PCR, and TCRdb's table has in-frame clones only and misses some. Among tens of thousands of clones listed, approximately 91% were seen once. Regarding this clone: The target antigen is unknown.

This CDR3 has 16 amino acids. The germline V gene encodes CDR1 SEHNR and CDR2 FQNEAQ (reference sequence). The V gene lost 6 bases and the J gene lost 11 bases, with 29 bases spanning the gap. The gene calls are TRBV7-9 and TRBJ2-7, with a possible D match to TRBD2 (6 bases). The clonotype comes from a man in his 60s with urothelial cancer. The sequencing here drew on PBMCs, taken around atezolizumab (anti-PD-L1) treatment. The CDR3 DNA reads as TGTGCCAGCAGTCCCTCAGCTCTTCCGGGACTGCCTTCTGAGTACTTC. Its protein is CASSPSALPGLPSEYF.